Listed below are T cell receptor beta chains from one sample, sequenced in a study of CD8 T cells in Susac syndrome. TCRdb analysed the immunoSEQ multiplex PCR reads with MiXCR anew, one entry per CDR3 protein. The sample holds 90,000 to 110,000 distinct CDR3 sequences, about 95% seen once. Sequenced input: CD4+ T cells from PBMCs. These receptors were obtained from a human donor in good health. Each CDR3 is given with its conserved first and last residue.

V gene | CDR3 protein
TRBV12-3/TRBV12-4 | CASSPREGKAEAFF
TRBV7-2 | CASSLAVAGDEQYF
TRBV19 | CASRPQGQGKNIQYF
TRBV29-1 | CSVVGDQGSTDTQYF
TRBV4-3 | CASSQETAAKNIQYF
TRBV3-1 | CASSPRGQGGNAEAFF
TRBV2 | CASVAGRVNVADTQYF
TRBV5-6 | CASSPRDRGYNEQFF
TRBV13 | CASSLRLAGSYEQYF
TRBV3-1 | CASSLATSAGNTIYF
TRBV24-1 | CATGTGSTGELFF
TRBV24-1 | CATSDPGQGTKETQYF
TRBV9 | CASSVGAGETYEQYF
TRBV6-2/TRBV6-3 | CASRVARGEQYF
TRBV12-3/TRBV12-4 | CASSSTGGNNQPQHF
TRBV20-1 | CSARLTRSTDTQYF
TRBV5-4 | CASSLSIPGPNTEAFF
TRBV5-1 | CASSPSPRGEETQYF
TRBV5-4 | CASSLGDTVHNEQFF
TRBV29-1 | CSVGAFRGAYEQYF
TRBV7-2 | CASSLGGQASPQETQYF
TRBV18 | CASSRDIGGDEQYF
TRBV11-1 | CASSLNVRGEQFF
TRBV20-1 | CSAKPAGGGEQYF
TRBV30 | CAWRWSWQGPYEQYF
TRBV7-2 | CASSRGQGRTDTQYF
TRBV19 | CASSIGVLRETQYF
TRBV20-1 | CSAHTSGGAKNIQYF
TRBV7-7 | CASSPDIKGEAFF
TRBV12-3/TRBV12-4 | CASRFSPYSTDTQYF
TRBV12-3/TRBV12-4 | CASSLEGGVGEQYF
TRBV7-7 | CASSRVSPNGGQETQYF
TRBV9 | CASSVSGTGTDTQYF
TRBV19 | CASRSPTQPQHF
TRBV2 | CASTQREGHRTDTQYF
TRBV3-1 | CASSHGGGPYEQYF
TRBV29-1 | CSVSRRGGYEQYF
TRBV19 | CASSTLDPGRYEQYF
TRBV2 | CASRDDRVWQPQHF
TRBV29-1 | CSAGQGKNTGELFF
TRBV3-1 | CASSRGQGDYNEQFF
TRBV9 | CASSVGVDSYEQYF